The rows below give T cell receptor beta chains drawn from one sample of a study of T cells after yellow fever vaccination. TCRdb passed the 5' RACE reads through MiXCR, listing each CDR3 protein once. The table has some 500,000 distinct CDR3 sequences, roughly 14% seen once. This material consisted of PBMCs, taken on the day of the yellow fever booster vaccination. These receptors were taken from a man younger than 40 who received the YFV17D yellow fever vaccine. Both conserved end residues are part of each CDR3. Each record gives: clone size, D gene, V gene, J gene, CDR3 DNA, CDR3 protein. The D gene is left open where the match is weak. Not every row has a clone size; where given, it reads once, few, many or a size class.

clone size: NA; D gene: NA; V gene: TRBV6-1; J gene: TRBJ2-5; CDR3 DNA: TGTGCCAGCAGGCCCGGGATTACAAGAGAGACCCAGTACTTC; CDR3 protein: CASRPGITRETQYF
clone size: NA; D gene: TRBD2; V gene: TRBV3-1; J gene: TRBJ2-7; CDR3 DNA: TGTGCCAGCAGCCAAGAAGGTCTAGCGGGAGTTGGTGAGCAGTACTTC; CDR3 protein: CASSQEGLAGVGEQYF
clone size: NA; D gene: TRBD1; V gene: TRBV10-3; J gene: TRBJ2-7; CDR3 DNA: TGTGCCACCAGTGACCGGGACAGAGACTACGAGCAGTACTTC; CDR3 protein: CATSDRDRDYEQYF
clone size: NA; D gene: TRBD2; V gene: TRBV27; J gene: TRBJ2-3; CDR3 DNA: TGTGCCAGCAGTTTATCCACTAGCGGGTTGATGGATACGCAGTATTTT; CDR3 protein: CASSLSTSGLMDTQYF
clone size: few; D gene: NA; V gene: TRBV5-5; J gene: TRBJ2-7; CDR3 DNA: TGTGCCAGCAGCTGGCAGTGGGGGTACACCTACGAGCAGTACTTC; CDR3 protein: CASSWQWGYTYEQYF
clone size: NA; D gene: NA; V gene: TRBV19; J gene: TRBJ2-3; CDR3 DNA: TGTGCCAGTTCCGGTGGGGGCGTTCGGGATACGCAGTATTTT; CDR3 protein: CASSGGGVRDTQYF
clone size: few; D gene: NA; V gene: TRBV20-1; J gene: TRBJ2-3; CDR3 DNA: TGCAGTGCTAGAAGGGTTGGAGATACGCAGTATTTT; CDR3 protein: CSARRVGDTQYF
clone size: NA; D gene: NA; V gene: TRBV5-1; J gene: TRBJ2-5; CDR3 DNA: TGCGCCAGCAGCTTGGGGTCAGGGTATTCAGAGACCCAGTACTTC; CDR3 protein: CASSLGSGYSETQYF
clone size: once; D gene: NA; V gene: TRBV29-1; J gene: TRBJ2-7; CDR3 DNA: TGCAGCGTCACGGGGCAGGGATCCTACGAGCAGTACTTC; CDR3 protein: CSVTGQGSYEQYF
clone size: NA; D gene: NA; V gene: TRBV12-3/TRBV12-4; J gene: TRBJ2-3; CDR3 DNA: TGTGCCAGCAGTTTATACTCCGCAGATACGCAGTATTTT; CDR3 protein: CASSLYSADTQYF
clone size: few; D gene: NA; V gene: TRBV29-1; J gene: TRBJ1-2; CDR3 DNA: TGCAGCGTTGATTCCCAGGTGGGGTTCTATGGCTACACCTTC; CDR3 protein: CSVDSQVGFYGYTF
clone size: many; D gene: NA; V gene: TRBV6-5; J gene: TRBJ2-5; CDR3 DNA: TGTGCCAGCAGTTACCTGCAGGGGACTAAAGAGACCCAGTACTTC; CDR3 protein: CASSYLQGTKETQYF
clone size: few; D gene: NA; V gene: TRBV3-1; J gene: TRBJ1-1; CDR3 DNA: TGTGCCAGCAGCCAAGACAGGGTTCCCCCAGCTTTCTTT; CDR3 protein: CASSQDRVPPAFF
clone size: NA; D gene: NA; V gene: TRBV12-3/TRBV12-4; J gene: TRBJ2-5; CDR3 DNA: TGTGCCAGCAGAACCGGGAATATAGAGACCCAGTACTTC; CDR3 protein: CASRTGNIETQYF
clone size: few; D gene: NA; V gene: TRBV7-8; J gene: TRBJ2-2; CDR3 DNA: TGTGCCAGCAGTCCCTCGAATGGGCACCGGGAGCTGTTTTTT; CDR3 protein: CASSPSNGHRELFF
clone size: NA; D gene: NA; V gene: TRBV5-1; J gene: TRBJ2-7; CDR3 DNA: TGCGCCAGCAGCTCTAGACTAGAGGGCTACGAGCAGTACTTC; CDR3 protein: CASSSRLEGYEQYF
clone size: many; D gene: TRBD1; V gene: TRBV20-1; J gene: TRBJ2-7; CDR3 DNA: TGCAGTGCCCCTGGACAGGACTACGAGCAGTACTTC; CDR3 protein: CSAPGQDYEQYF
clone size: NA; D gene: NA; V gene: TRBV7-2; J gene: TRBJ2-7; CDR3 DNA: TGTGCCAGCAGCCCGCGTGTGGCCCACGAGCAGTACTTC; CDR3 protein: CASSPRVAHEQYF
clone size: NA; D gene: TRBD2; V gene: TRBV6-1; J gene: TRBJ2-7; CDR3 DNA: TGTGCCAGAGTCCGCGGGAAGGGGTCGCGGGAGAAGATTCACGAGCAGTACTTC; CDR3 protein: CARVRGKGSREKIHEQYF
clone size: NA; D gene: NA; V gene: TRBV7-9; J gene: TRBJ1-1; CDR3 DNA: TGTGCCAGCAGTCTCTTGGAGGAAGCTTTCTTT; CDR3 protein: CASSLLEEAFF
clone size: NA; D gene: NA; V gene: TRBV24-1; J gene: TRBJ2-6; CDR3 DNA: TGTGCCACCAGTGTCGGGGTCTCTGGGGCCAACGTCCTGACTTTC; CDR3 protein: CATSVGVSGANVLTF
clone size: NA; D gene: NA; V gene: TRBV7-2; J gene: TRBJ2-7; CDR3 DNA: TGTGCCAGCAGCACCACTGATTTGGGGAAGAGGGAGTACTTC; CDR3 protein: CASSTTDLGKREYF